This T cell receptor (beta chain) was retrieved from a study of radiotherapy plus CTLA-4 blockade in lung cancer. V shed 4 bases, J shed 5 bases, and the junction held 13 bases outside the gene matches. The CDR3 covers 17 residues. Per germline, CDR1 MNHEY and CDR2 SMNVEV (reference sequence). Repertoires were generated with immunoSEQ multiplex PCR, while TCRdb's copy carries only in-frame clones and drops some. The sample contains roughly 77,000 clones, just under 75% of which appear only once. This clone was picked up one time. The TCR comes from a human donor with non-small cell lung cancer whose response to radiotherapy plus ipilimumab could not be evaluated. This chain links TRBV27 with TRBJ2-2; TRBD1 aligns across 7 bases. Specimen: peripheral blood, collected from a patient treated with radiotherapy plus ipilimumab. CDR3 residues: CASSSPERQGGTGELFF. The CDR3 DNA is TGTGCCAGCAGTTCCCCAGAGCGACAGGGTGGGACCGGGGAGCTGTTTTTT.